The 3 T cell receptor beta chains listed next were all sequenced from one sample in a study of blood T cell repertoires in COVID-19. The data were produced by immunoSEQ multiplex PCR, yet TCRdb's version contains in-frame clones alone and is incomplete. The repertoire has 50,000 or so clones, 83% of them found once; the top ten carry 16%. Sequencing input: peripheral blood. These receptor sequences come from a man aged 35-49 years with acute or convalescent COVID-19.

V is TRBV11-2 and J is TRBJ2-1; D may be TRBD2 (5 bases). V shed 0 bases and J shed 8 bases, with 8 bases lying between them. In germline, CDR1 is SGHAT, CDR2 FQNNGV. The CDR3 runs to 13 residues. The CDR3 spells CASSLDRGDEQFF. CDR3 DNA sequence: TGTGCCAGCAGCTTAGATCGGGGAGATGAGCAGTTCTTC.

The rearrangement links TRBV3-1 (or the pseudogene TRBV3-2) to TRBJ2-3; D remains ambiguous. CDR3 size: 14 residues. Trimming took 4 bases from V and 0 from J, leaving 8 bases between them. Germline lookup yields CDR1 LGHDT and CDR2 YNNKEL (reference sequence). This chain's CDR3 is CASSRTISTDTQYF. In DNA, the CDR3 is TGTGCCAGCAGCCGTACTATTAGCACAGATACGCAGTATTTT.

This clone turned up a few times. CDR3 region: CASTRGGTQYF. In DNA form, the CDR3 reads TGTGCCAGCACCCGCGGGGGGACCCAGTACTTC. The chain has TRBV21-1 and TRBJ2-5; the table assigns TRBD2, which was not confirmed against the DNA. TRBV21-1 counts as a pseudogene. The length of the CDR3 is 11 residues.